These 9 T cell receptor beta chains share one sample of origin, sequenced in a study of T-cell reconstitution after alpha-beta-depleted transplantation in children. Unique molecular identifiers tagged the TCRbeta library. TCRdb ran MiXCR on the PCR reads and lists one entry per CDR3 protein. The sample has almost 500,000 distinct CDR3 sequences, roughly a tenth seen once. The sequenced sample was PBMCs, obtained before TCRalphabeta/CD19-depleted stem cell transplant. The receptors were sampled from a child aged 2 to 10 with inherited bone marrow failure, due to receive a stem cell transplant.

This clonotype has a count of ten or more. CDR3 in DNA: TGTGCCAGCAGTTACGTCGCGGGACTCTACAATGAGCAGTTCTTC. Its translation is CASSYVAGLYNEQFF. The chain carries TRBV6-5 and TRBJ2-1; weak D call: TRBD2 (6 bases). V was trimmed by 2 bases and J by 3 bases, leaving 11 bases between them. This CDR3 comprises 15 residues. The V gene's germline CDR1 is MNHEY and CDR2 SVGAGI.

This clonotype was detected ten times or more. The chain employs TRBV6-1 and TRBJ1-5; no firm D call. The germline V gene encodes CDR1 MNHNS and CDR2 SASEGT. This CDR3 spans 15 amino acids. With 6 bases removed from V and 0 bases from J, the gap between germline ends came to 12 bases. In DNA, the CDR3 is TGTGCCAGCAGACAAGGCCCCTATAGCAATCAGCCCCAGCATTTT. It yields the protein CASRQGPYSNQPQHF.

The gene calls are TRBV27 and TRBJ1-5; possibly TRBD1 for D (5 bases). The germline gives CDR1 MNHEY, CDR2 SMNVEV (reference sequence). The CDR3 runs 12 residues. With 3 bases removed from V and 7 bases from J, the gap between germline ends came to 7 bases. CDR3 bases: TGTGCCAGCAGTTTTTGGGGCCAGCCCCAGCATTTT. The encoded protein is CASSFWGQPQHF.

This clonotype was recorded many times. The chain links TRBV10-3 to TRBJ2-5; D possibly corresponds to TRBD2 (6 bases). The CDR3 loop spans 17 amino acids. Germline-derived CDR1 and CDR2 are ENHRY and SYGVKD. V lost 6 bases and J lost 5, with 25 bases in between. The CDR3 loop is CAISQRLVRFAGETQYF. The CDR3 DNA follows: TGTGCCATCAGCCAAAGACTAGTAAGATTCGCTGGGGAGACCCAGTACTTC.

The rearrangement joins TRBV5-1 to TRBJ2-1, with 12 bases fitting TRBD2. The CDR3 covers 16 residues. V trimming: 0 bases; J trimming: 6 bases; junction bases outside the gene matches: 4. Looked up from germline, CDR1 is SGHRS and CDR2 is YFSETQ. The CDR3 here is CASSLGLAGVTNEQFF. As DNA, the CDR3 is TGCGCCAGCAGCTTGGGACTAGCGGGAGTAACCAATGAGCAGTTCTTC.

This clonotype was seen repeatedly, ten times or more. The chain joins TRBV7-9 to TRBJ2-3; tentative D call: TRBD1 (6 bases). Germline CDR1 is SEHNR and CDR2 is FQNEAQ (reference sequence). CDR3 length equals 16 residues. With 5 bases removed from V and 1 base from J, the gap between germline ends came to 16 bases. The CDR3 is CASSPQTGWGTDTQYF. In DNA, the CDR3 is TGTGCCAGCAGCCCACAGACAGGTTGGGGCACAGATACGCAGTATTTT.

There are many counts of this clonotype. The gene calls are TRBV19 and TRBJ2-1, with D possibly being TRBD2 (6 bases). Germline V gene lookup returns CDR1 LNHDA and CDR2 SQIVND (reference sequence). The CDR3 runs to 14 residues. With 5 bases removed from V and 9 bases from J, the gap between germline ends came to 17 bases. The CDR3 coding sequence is TGTGCCAGTAGTGACGGGACTGGCTTAAGTGAGCAGTTCTTC. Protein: CASSDGTGLSEQFF.

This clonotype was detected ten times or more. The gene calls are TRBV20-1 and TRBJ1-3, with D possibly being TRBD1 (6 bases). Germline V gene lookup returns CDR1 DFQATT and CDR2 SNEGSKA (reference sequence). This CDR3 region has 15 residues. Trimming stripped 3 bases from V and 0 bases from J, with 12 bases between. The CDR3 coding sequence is TGCAGTGCTAGCCTCGGAGGGGGCTCTGGAAACACCATATATTTT. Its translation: CSASLGGGSGNTIYF.

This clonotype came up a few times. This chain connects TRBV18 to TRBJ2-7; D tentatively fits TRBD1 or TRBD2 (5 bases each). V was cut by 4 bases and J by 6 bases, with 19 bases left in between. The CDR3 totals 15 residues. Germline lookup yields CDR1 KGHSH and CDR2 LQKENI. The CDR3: CASSLGANAGLEQYF. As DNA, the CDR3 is TGTGCCAGCTCACTCGGGGCGAATGCCGGCCTCGAGCAGTACTTC.